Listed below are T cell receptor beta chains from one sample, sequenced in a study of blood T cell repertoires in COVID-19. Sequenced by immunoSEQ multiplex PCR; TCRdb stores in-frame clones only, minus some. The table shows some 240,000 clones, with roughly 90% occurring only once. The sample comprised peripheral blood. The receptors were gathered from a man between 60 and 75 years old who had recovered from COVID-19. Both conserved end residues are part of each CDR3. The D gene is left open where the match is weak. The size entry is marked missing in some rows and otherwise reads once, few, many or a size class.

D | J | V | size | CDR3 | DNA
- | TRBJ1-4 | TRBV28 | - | CASSLRQFNEKLFF | TGTGCCAGCAGTTTAAGACAGTTCAATGAAAAACTGTTTTTT
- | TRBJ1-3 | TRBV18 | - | CASSPEGWTDHRNTIYF | TGTGCCAGCTCACCAGAGGGCTGGACAGACCATCGAAACACCATATATTTT
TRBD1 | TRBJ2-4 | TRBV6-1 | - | CASSEEYRGHILAKNIQYF | TGTGCCAGCAGTGAAGAGTACAGGGGGCACATACTAGCCAAAAACATTCAGTACTTC
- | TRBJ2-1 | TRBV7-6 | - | CASSSSSSDSYNEQFF | TGTGCCAGCAGCTCGAGTTCCTCCGACTCCTACAATGAGCAGTTCTTC
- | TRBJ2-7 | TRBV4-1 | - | CASSQEAEFSYEQYF | TGCGCCAGCAGCCAAGAGGCGGAATTCTCCTACGAGCAGTACTTC
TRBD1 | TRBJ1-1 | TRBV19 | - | CASSISGQMNTEAFF | TGTGCCAGTAGTATTTCGGGACAGATGAACACTGAAGCTTTCTTT
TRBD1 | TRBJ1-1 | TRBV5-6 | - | CASSFGQGDAEAFF | TGTGCCAGCAGCTTTGGACAGGGGGATGCTGAAGCTTTCTTT
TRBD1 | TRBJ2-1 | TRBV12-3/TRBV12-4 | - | CASNRGPNEQFF | TGTGCCAGTAACAGGGGCCCCAATGAGCAGTTCTTC
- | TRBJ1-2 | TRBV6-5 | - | CASSYVGGGGYGYTF | TGTGCCAGCAGTTACGTCGGGGGTGGTGGCTATGGCTACACCTTC
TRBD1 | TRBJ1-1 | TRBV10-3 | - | CAISETRQGTEAFF | TGTGCCATCAGTGAAACTCGACAGGGGACTGAAGCTTTCTTT
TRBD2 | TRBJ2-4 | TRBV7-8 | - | CASSRAGGPSNIQYF | TGTGCCAGCAGCCGAGCGGGGGGGCCATCAAACATTCAGTACTTC
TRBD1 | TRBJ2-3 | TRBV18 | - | CASSGTGADTQYF | TGTGCCAGCTCCGGGACAGGGGCAGATACGCAGTATTTT
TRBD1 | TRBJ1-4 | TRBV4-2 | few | CASSQSGAGGINEKLFF | TGTGCCAGCAGCCAAAGCGGGGCAGGGGGCATCAATGAAAAACTGTTTTTT
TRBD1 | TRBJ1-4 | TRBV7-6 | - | CASSFVPGQGVGNEKLFF | TGTGCCAGCAGCTTCGTACCGGGACAGGGGGTCGGTAATGAAAAACTGTTTTTT
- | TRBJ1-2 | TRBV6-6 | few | CASSPTTNIRQGGYGYTF | TGTGCCAGCAGTCCGACCACAAACATCCGGCAGGGTGGATATGGCTACACCTTC
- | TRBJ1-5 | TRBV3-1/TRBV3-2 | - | CASSHLNQPQHF | TGTGCCAGCAGCCACCTGAATCAGCCCCAGCATTTT
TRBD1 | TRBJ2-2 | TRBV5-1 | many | CASSWLDREYSTGELFF | TGCGCCAGCAGCTGGCTGGACAGGGAATATAGCACCGGGGAGCTGTTTTTT
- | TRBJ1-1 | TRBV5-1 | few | CASSLGSGKGNTEAFF | TGCGCCAGCAGCTTGGGGTCAGGGAAAGGGAACACTGAAGCTTTCTTT
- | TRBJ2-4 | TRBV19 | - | CASSITGLNIQYF | TGTGCCAGTAGTATTACCGGACTGAACATTCAGTACTTC
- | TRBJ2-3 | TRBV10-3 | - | CAIKLGAGARDTQYF | TGTGCCATCAAGCTCGGGGCAGGGGCCCGGGATACGCAGTATTTT
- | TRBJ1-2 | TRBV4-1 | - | CASSQNAGNYGYTF | TGCGCCAGCAGCCAGAACGCAGGGAACTATGGCTACACCTTC
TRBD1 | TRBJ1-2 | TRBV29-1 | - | CSVMEGASYGYTF | TGCAGCGTGATGGAGGGGGCTAGCTATGGCTACACCTTC
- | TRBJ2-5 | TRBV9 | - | CASSGGGQFWETQYF | TGTGCCAGCAGCGGAGGAGGACAGTTTTGGGAGACCCAGTACTTC
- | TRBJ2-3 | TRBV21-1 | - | CASSKGAAGPPDTQYF | TGTGCCAGCAGCAAAGGAGCCGCGGGGCCACCCGATACGCAGTATTTT
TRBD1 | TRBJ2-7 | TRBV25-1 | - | CASSDAQGAYEQYF | TGTGCCAGCAGTGATGCCCAGGGGGCCTACGAGCAGTACTTC
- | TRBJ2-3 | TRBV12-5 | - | CASGLGVPGDTQYF | TGTGCTAGTGGTTTGGGGGTACCAGGAGATACGCAGTATTTT
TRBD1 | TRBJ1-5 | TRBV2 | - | CASSPGTGNQPQHF | TGTGCCAGCAGTCCCGGGACAGGGAATCAGCCCCAGCATTTT
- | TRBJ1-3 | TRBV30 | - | CAWSATLAGNTIYF | TGTGCCTGGAGTGCTACTTTAGCTGGAAACACCATATATTTT
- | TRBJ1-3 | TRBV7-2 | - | CASSLAVSGTIYF | TGTGCCAGCAGCTTAGCGGTCTCGGGCACCATATATTTT
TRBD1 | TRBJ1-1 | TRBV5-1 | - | CASSLSRDRRMNTEAFF | TGCGCCAGCAGCCTGTCCCGGGACAGGAGGATGAACACTGAAGCTTTCTTT
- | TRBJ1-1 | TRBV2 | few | CASTAQGGVTEAFF | TGTGCCAGCACAGCCCAAGGGGGGGTGACTGAAGCTTTCTTT
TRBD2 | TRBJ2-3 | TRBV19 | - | CASSRGGSADTQYF | TGTGCCAGTAGTCGGGGGGGGTCGGCAGATACGCAGTATTTT
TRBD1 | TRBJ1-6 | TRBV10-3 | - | CAISGPGQGASPLHF | TGTGCCATCAGTGGGCCAGGACAGGGGGCTTCACCCCTCCACTTT
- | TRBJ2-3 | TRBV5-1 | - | CASTTRGAGTDTQYF | TGCGCCAGCACCACCCGGGGGGCGGGCACAGATACGCAGTATTTT
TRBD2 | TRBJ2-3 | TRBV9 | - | CASSPHGVAGGINTQYF | TGTGCCAGCAGCCCACACGGGGTAGCGGGGGGGATAAATACGCAGTATTTT
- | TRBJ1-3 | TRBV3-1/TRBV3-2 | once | CASSQRGIRSGNTIYF | TGTGCCAGCAGCCAGAGAGGTATTCGCTCTGGAAACACCATATATTTT
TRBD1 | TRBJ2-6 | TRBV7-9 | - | CASSQGAGTSGANVLTF | TGTGCCAGCAGCCAGGGGGCAGGCACCTCTGGGGCCAACGTCCTGACTTTC
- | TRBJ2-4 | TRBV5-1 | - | CASSFFGIQYF | TGCGCCAGCAGCTTTTTCGGCATTCAGTACTTC
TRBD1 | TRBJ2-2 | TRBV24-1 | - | CATSPPGTGTSGDTGELFF | TGTGCCACCAGTCCCCCCGGGACAGGGACGTCTGGCGACACCGGGGAGCTGTTTTTT
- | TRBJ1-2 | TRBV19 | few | CASRAYGGDYGYTF | TGTGCCAGTAGGGCCTACGGGGGAGACTATGGCTACACCTTC
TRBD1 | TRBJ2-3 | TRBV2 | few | CASRPGQGVPLSTDTQYF | TGTGCCAGCAGACCGGGACAGGGGGTTCCTTTGAGCACAGATACGCAGTATTTT
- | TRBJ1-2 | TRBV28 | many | CASSLWGGIGYGYTF | TGTGCCAGCAGTTTATGGGGGGGAATCGGTTACGGCTACACCTTC
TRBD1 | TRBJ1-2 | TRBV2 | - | CASRLTGVDGYTF | TGTGCCAGCAGACTAACAGGGGTGGATGGCTACACCTTC
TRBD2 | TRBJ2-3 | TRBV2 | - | CASTILAGATDTQYF | TGTGCCAGCACCATCCTAGCGGGGGCCACAGATACGCAGTATTTT